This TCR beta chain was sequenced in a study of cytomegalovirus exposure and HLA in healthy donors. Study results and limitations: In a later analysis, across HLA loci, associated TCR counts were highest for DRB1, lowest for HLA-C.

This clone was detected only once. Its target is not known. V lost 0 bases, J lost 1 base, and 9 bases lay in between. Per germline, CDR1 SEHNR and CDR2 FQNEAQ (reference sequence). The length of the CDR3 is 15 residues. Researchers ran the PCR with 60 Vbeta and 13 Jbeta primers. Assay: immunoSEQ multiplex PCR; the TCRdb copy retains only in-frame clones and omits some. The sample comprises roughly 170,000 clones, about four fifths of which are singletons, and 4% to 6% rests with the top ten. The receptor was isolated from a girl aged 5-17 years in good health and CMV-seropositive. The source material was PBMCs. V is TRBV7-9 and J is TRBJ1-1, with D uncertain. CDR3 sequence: CASSLASGSNTEAFF. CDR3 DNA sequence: TGTGCCAGCAGCTTAGCATCAGGATCGAACACTGAAGCTTTCTTT.